Following are 20 T cell receptor beta chains from one sample sequenced in a study of T cells in Graves' hyperthyroidism and ophthalmopathy. Amplified regions were TCR beta CDR3 sequences from RNA transcripts. HTBI primers were used for first-round RT-PCR of the TCR CDR3. From the multiplex PCR reads, TCRdb called clonotypes with MiXCR, one entry per CDR3 protein. This sample has under 800,000 distinct CDR3 sequences; 12% to 15% occur once, and the top ten carry approximately 10%. Sample: blood. All receptors come from a woman under 30 with Graves' hyperthyroidism.

This clonotype was seen ten or more times. The chain joins TRBV18 to TRBJ2-3; D call uncertain. Germline lookup yields CDR1 KGHSH and CDR2 LQKENI. V was shortened by 2 bases and J by 3 bases, with 12 bases between the two germline ends. The CDR3 length is 15 residues. The CDR3 coding sequence is TGTGCCAGCTCACCAGGGTACAGTTCAACAGATACGCAGTATTTT. Encoded protein: CASSPGYSSTDTQYF.

This clonotype turned up a few times. The chain is built from TRBV10-3 and TRBJ2-7; D unresolved. The CDR3 spans 14 residues. Germline-derived CDR1 and CDR2 are ENHRY and SYGVKD. The germline V and J ends were trimmed by 5 bases and 3 bases, with 14 bases remaining between them. CDR3: CAISPVASLYEQYF. The CDR3 DNA reads TGTGCCATCAGTCCAGTGGCCTCCCTCTACGAGCAGTACTTC.

This clonotype has at least ten counts. The chain combines TRBV2 with TRBJ1-5; 9 bases fit TRBD1. With V trimmed by 6 bases and J by 0 bases, 3 bases remained unmatched. The germline V gene encodes CDR1 SNHLY and CDR2 FYNNEI. The CDR3 is made up of 15 amino acids. In nucleotides, the CDR3 is TGTGCCAGCAGGACAGGGGGATATAGCAATCAGCCCCAGCATTTT. Its translation is CASRTGGYSNQPQHF.

This clonotype showed up many times. The CDR3 DNA is TGTGCCTGGAGGTCTGGAAACACCATATATTTT. It specifies CAWRSGNTIYF. The chain combines TRBV30 with TRBJ1-3; D unresolved. CDR1 and CDR2 from the germline V gene are GTSNPN and SVGIG (reference sequence). The CDR3 has 11 amino acids. Trimming took 3 bases from V and 1 from J, leaving 1 base between them.

The V call is TRBV18, the J call TRBJ2-7; the D gene is possibly TRBD1 (6 bases). The V gene lost 4 bases and the J gene lost 5 bases, with 12 bases spanning the gap. Germline V CDR1 and CDR2: KGHSH, LQKENI. The CDR3 contains 13 residues. The chain's CDR3 is CASSLQQGNEQYF. The CDR3 nucleotides are TGTGCCAGCTCACTCCAACAGGGCAACGAGCAGTACTTC. The full variable domain, completed using reference TRBV18 and TRBJ2-7, is NAGVMQNPRHLVRRRGQEARLRCSPMKGHSHVYWYRQLPEEGLKFMVYLQKENIIDESGMPKERFSAEFPKEGPSILRIQQVVRGDSAAYFCASSLQQGNEQYFGPGTRLTVT.

This clonotype was seen repeatedly, ten times or more. This sequence joins TRBV11-1 and TRBJ2-7; 12 bases fit TRBD2. After removal of 4 bases from V and 6 bases from J, the junction contained 4 bases not matched to a gene. Germline CDR1 reads SGHAT; CDR2 reads FQDESV (reference sequence). The CDR3 spans 14 residues. CDR3 DNA sequence: TGTGCCAGCAGCTCTAGCGGGAGGGCCGCCGAGCAGTACTTC. This gives the protein CASSSSGRAAEQYF.

This clonotype was counted many times. DNA for the CDR3: TGTGCCAGCAGTTTACGTGCCGGCGGAAACACCATATATTTT. Protein product: CASSLRAGGNTIYF. The chain is built from TRBV28 and TRBJ1-3, with D hard to call. The germline V gene encodes CDR1 MDHEN and CDR2 SYDVKM. V was cut by 2 bases and J by 4 bases, with 9 bases left in between. This CDR3 is built from 14 residues.

This clonotype was seen a handful of times. The V gene is TRBV6-1, the J gene TRBJ2-1; D is undetermined. Trimming took 0 bases from V and 12 from J, leaving 24 bases between them. From germline, CDR1 is MNHNS and CDR2 SASEGT. The CDR3 covers 17 residues. Here the CDR3 reads CASSEAFIFKAQRGQFF. The DNA of the CDR3 is TGTGCCAGCAGTGAAGCCTTCATCTTCAAAGCCCAACGCGGGCAGTTCTTC.

This clonotype was found many times. V gene TRBV12-3 or TRBV12-4 combines with J gene TRBJ2-5, with D perhaps matching TRBD1 or TRBD2 (6 bases each). This CDR3 contains 18 residues. V gave up 2 bases and J gave up 4 bases, with 23 bases separating them. In nucleotides, the CDR3 is TGTGCCAGCAGTTTATTCGGTCGGGGGCGGGACCCCCGAGAGACCCAGTACTTC. Amino acids: CASSLFGRGRDPRETQYF.

This clonotype has a handful of counts. The chain has TRBV7-2 and TRBJ1-4; 8 nucleotides align to TRBD1. Per the germline V gene, CDR1 is SGHTA and CDR2 is FQGNSA. CDR3 length equals 16 residues. Trimming cost V 3 bases and J 8 bases; bases outside gene matches: 11. The CDR3 protein is CASSLGGTGLGEKLFF. In DNA, the CDR3 is TGTGCCAGCAGCTTGGGGGGGACAGGCCTGGGAGAAAAACTGTTTTTT.

In its sample, this clonotype was seen many times. V gene TRBV11-2 combines with J gene TRBJ2-1; 15 bases are shared with TRBD2. The V and J ends lost 1 base and 4 bases, in that order; junction bases with no gene match: 8. The CDR3 has 19 amino acids. CDR1 and CDR2 (germline): SGHAT, FQNNGV. The CDR3 region has the DNA TGTGCCAGCAGCTTAGCGGGACTAGCGGGAGGCCGGAGTTACAATGAGCAGTTCTTC. It encodes CASSLAGLAGGRSYNEQFF.

There are a few counts of this clonotype. This chain uses TRBV5-6 with TRBJ1-4; 8 nucleotides line up with TRBD1. Germline V gives CDR1 SGHDT, CDR2 YYEEEE. The CDR3 length is 15 residues. J lost 6 bases, V lost 4 bases, and 8 bases had no gene match. This CDR3 reads CASSQRGQVDEKLFF. In DNA, the CDR3 is TGTGCCAGCAGCCAAAGGGGACAGGTAGATGAAAAACTGTTTTTT.

V and J are TRBV19 and TRBJ2-3; D tentatively reads TRBD1 or TRBD2 (5 bases each). There are 18 residues in the CDR3. The V end was cut by 3 bases, the J end by 0 bases, with 19 bases between. Per the germline V gene, CDR1 is LNHDA and CDR2 is SQIVND (reference sequence). The CDR3 sequence: CASSILSAGSASTDTQYF. The CDR3, as DNA: TGTGCCAGTAGTATTCTTAGCGCAGGGTCGGCCAGCACAGATACGCAGTATTTT.

This clonotype has at least ten counts. The chain combines TRBV10-3 with TRBJ2-5, with 7 bases matching TRBD2. Trimming cost V 4 bases and J 3 bases; bases outside gene matches: 11. CDR1 and CDR2 (germline): ENHRY, SYGVKD. This CDR3 has 16 residues. CDR3 in amino acids: CAISGPSERGEETQYF. CDR3 DNA: TGTGCCATCAGTGGCCCTAGCGAGCGGGGAGAAGAGACCCAGTACTTC.

This clonotype was counted only a few times. The chain couples TRBV7-2 to TRBJ2-7, with 11 bases lining up with TRBD2. CDR1 and CDR2 (germline): SGHTA, FQGNSA. V lost 3 bases to trimming and J lost 0 bases; unmatched junction nucleotides: 4. The CDR3 totals 16 residues. The CDR3 nucleotides read TGTGCCAGCAGCTTTGGACTAGCGGGTCTCTCCTACGAGCAGTACTTC. Its protein is CASSFGLAGLSYEQYF.

V and J are TRBV25-1 and TRBJ2-5; D is undetermined. Germline lookup yields CDR1 MGHDK and CDR2 SYGVNS. V lost 1 base and J lost 2, with 8 bases in between. CDR3 length: 14 residues. CDR3 sequence (DNA): TGTGCCAGCAGTGAATCTCGAGTACAAGAGACCCAGTACTTC. It specifies CASSESRVQETQYF.

This clonotype was seen at least ten times. V and J are TRBV4-1 and TRBJ2-3, with D possibly being TRBD1 (5 bases). The CDR3 loop spans 16 amino acids. CDR1 and CDR2 (germline): MGHRA, YSYEKL. The V end lost 0 bases, the J end lost 4 bases, and 14 bases lay between the germline ends. CDR3 sequence reads: CASSQDAIGAADTQYF. CDR3 bases: TGCGCCAGCAGCCAAGACGCCATAGGGGCCGCAGATACGCAGTATTTT.

This clonotype was seen only a few times. The V call is TRBV6-1, the J call TRBJ1-4, with TRBD1 as a possible D gene (5 bases). Per the germline V gene, CDR1 is MNHNS and CDR2 is SASEGT. V lost 5 bases and J 12 bases, leaving 16 bases between the germline ends. This CDR3 spans 13 amino acids. CDR3: CASSPSGPSELFF. The CDR3 DNA follows: TGTGCCAGCAGTCCCTCGGGACCCTCGGAACTGTTTTTT.

This clonotype was found a few times. The genes are TRBV19 and TRBJ2-3; 13 nucleotides line up with TRBD2. CDR1 and CDR2 from the germline V gene are LNHDA and SQIVND (reference sequence). The V segment lost 5 bases and the J segment 6 bases; nucleotides outside the gene matches: 8. The CDR3 contains 16 residues. The CDR3 loop is CASSPGLAGVSDTQYF. In DNA, the CDR3 is TGTGCCAGTAGTCCCGGACTAGCGGGAGTCTCGGATACGCAGTATTTT.

The chain recombines TRBV10-3 with TRBJ2-2; no clear D gene. The CDR3 sequence is 12 residues long. The V and J ends lost 6 bases and 0 bases respectively, with 2 bases between them. Germline values: CDR1 ENHRY, CDR2 SYGVKD. The CDR3 DNA reads as TGTGCCATCAGCCCGAACACCGGGGAGCTGTTTTTT. Translation: CAISPNTGELFF.